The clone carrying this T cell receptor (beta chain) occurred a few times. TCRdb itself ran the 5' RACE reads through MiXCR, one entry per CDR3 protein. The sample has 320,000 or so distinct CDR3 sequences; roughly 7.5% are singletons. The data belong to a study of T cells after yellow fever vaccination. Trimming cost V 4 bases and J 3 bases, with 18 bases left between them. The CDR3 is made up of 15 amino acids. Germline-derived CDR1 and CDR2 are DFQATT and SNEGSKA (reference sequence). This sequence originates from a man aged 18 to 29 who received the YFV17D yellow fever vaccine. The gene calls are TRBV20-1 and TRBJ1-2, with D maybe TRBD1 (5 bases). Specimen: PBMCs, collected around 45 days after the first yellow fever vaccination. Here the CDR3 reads CSAKDRRGFYYGYTF. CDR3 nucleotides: TGCAGTGCTAAGGACCGACGGGGGTTTTACTATGGCTACACCTTC.